This TCR beta chain was documented in a study of blood T cell repertoires in COVID-19 (dated by TCRdb to the early 2020s). For the wider study: Samples covering the acute and convalescent phases of COVID-19 were provided by collaborators in the United States, Italy and Spain. The material from the prospective study consisted of cDNA or gDNA derived from T cells, B-cell-depleted T cells, or PBMCs. Deeply sampled blood TCRbeta repertoires from subjects exposed to, actively infected with, or recovered from COVID-19 were included in the dataset. The repertoires were made available in a free public database intended to serve as a resource for research on the immune response to SARS-CoV-2. Samples came from the ongoing ImmuneRACE study (first 160 participants) plus 1,254 subjects from 6 global collaborators. Nearly every sample came with metadata listing a de-identified subject ID, COVID-19 status, age in years and sex. Where available, HLA class I and class II types were taken from metadata supplied by the sample provider and were not determined by assay-based typing. The full study reports these points: The quantity of clinical and demographic metadata differed by source and by participant and was supplied without curation.

Participants in the prospective study were enrolled through a virtual design, were aged about 18 to 90 years, and lived in approximately 24 United States geographic areas. In the prospective study, participants were assigned to cohorts based on the clinical history participants reported in a screening survey and a study questionnaire. Each participant in the prospective study had whole blood, serum and a nasopharyngeal or oropharyngeal swab collected by mobile phlebotomists. Participants in the prospective study had the option to provide additional blood draws and questionnaires over a roughly two-month period. Prospective study blood samples were shipped either frozen or at room temperature before DNA extraction. From the cysteine through the phenylalanine, the CDR3 covers 16 amino acids. The sequence is cut down to CDR3 DNA, 48 bases in frame from base 1. Notes on this clone: There is no known antigen for this receptor. No quality values exist for individual bases; no much larger clone is one base distant.

The immunoSEQ Assay, a bias-controlled multiplex PCR, was used to amplify TCRbeta CDR3 regions from genomic DNA. Under the source paper's analysis protocol: Nucleated cell counts per sample were estimated from amplification of reference gene primers within the assay. Sequence reads were collapsed and filtered to measure the absolute abundance of every unique TCRbeta CDR3 rearrangement. For each sample, productive Simpson clonality was calculated as the square root of Simpson's diversity index across productive rearrangements. TCRdb took over this immuneACCESS table, retaining in-frame rearrangements with V and J assigned. Such tables are incomplete; in checked studies, under half of the missing clones stem from an unresolved V gene, and the remainder is unexplained. V, J and clone size are taken as reported in that table, and D and trimming were inferred from the DNA itself. In all, the sample holds about 250,000 clones, and over 75% of those were seen once. The ten biggest clones cover about 8.2% of the sample.

This TCR was sampled from a woman between 45 and 60 years old with acute COVID-19. The sequenced sample was PBMCs or T cells enriched from blood (not recorded which). The sequence links TRBV21-1 to TRBJ2-1; the listed D gene, TRBD1, was not tested against the DNA. TRBV21-1 is assigned pseudogene status. Read as DNA, the sequence is TGTGCCAGCATCGAATTACCGGGACAGGGGGCTAATGAGCAGTTCTTC. The encoded protein is CASIELPGQGANEQFF.